This entry describes one T cell receptor (beta chain). The antigen is not known. TCRdb redid the calling of the reads with MiXCR, one entry per CDR3 protein. The sample holds fewer than 850,000 distinct CDR3 sequences, under 35% seen once. Germline V lookup: CDR1 SGDLS, CDR2 YYNGEE. V was pared by 0 bases and J by 4 bases, with 13 bases between. There are 16 residues in the CDR3. The sample belongs to a study of T cell repertoires in cytomegalovirus infection. Study background: In the study, CMV epitopes included recently identified HLA-C-restricted and well-studied HLA-B-restricted ones. TCR beta signatures that were public indicated CMV infection and matching HLA type. Study-level points and caveats: Identification of carriers of CMV plus the relevant HLA was achieved through cumulative public TCR beta family frequency. The response measured ex vivo was dominated by TCR beta clonotypes (HLA-C-restricted and CMV-specific).

The chain uses TRBV9 and TRBJ2-2, with D tentatively TRBD2 (7 bases). The TCR sequence derives from a human donor in good health (CMV status not recorded). Some clones in this sample may be carry-over from other donors' samples. This specimen consisted of cultured CD8+ T cells from PBMCs, obtained from culture after CMV antigen stimulation. CDR3 nucleotide sequence: TGTGCCAGCAGCGTAGACAGGGAGGGGGGCACCGGGGAGCTGTTTTTT. As protein: CASSVDREGGTGELFF.